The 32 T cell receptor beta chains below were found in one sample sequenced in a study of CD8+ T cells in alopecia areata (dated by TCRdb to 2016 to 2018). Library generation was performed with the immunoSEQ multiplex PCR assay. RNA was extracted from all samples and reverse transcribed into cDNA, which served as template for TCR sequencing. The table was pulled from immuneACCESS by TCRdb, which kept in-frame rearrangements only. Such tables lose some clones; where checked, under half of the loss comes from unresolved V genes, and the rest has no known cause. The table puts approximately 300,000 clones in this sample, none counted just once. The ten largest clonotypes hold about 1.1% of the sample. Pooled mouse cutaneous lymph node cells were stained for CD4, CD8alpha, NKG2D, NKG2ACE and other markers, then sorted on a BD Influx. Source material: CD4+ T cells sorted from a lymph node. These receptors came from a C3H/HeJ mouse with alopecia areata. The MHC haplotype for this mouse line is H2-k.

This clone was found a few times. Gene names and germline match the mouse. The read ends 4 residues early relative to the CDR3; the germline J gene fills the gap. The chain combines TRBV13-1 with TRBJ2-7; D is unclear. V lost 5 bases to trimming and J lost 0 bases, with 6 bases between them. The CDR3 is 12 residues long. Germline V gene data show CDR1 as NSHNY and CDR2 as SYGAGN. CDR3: CASRHISYEQYF. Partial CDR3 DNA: TGTGCCAGCAGGCACATCTCCTAT.

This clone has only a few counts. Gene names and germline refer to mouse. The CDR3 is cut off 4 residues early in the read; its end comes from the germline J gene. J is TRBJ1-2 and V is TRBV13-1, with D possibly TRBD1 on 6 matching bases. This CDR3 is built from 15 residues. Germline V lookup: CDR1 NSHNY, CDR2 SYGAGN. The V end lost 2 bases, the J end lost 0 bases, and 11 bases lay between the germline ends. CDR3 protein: CASSEGPGANSDYTF. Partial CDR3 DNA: TGTGCCAGCAGTGAAGGACCAGGGGCAAACTCC.

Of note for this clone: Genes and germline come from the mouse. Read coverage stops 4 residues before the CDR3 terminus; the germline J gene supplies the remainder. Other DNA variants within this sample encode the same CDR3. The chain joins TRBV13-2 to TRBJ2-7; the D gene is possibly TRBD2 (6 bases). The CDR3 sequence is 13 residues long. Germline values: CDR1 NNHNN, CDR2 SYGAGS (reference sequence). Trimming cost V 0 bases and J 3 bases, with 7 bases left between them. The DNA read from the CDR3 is TGTGCCAGCGGTGATGCTGGGGTCTAT. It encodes CASGDAGVY. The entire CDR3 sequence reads CASGDAGVYEQYF.

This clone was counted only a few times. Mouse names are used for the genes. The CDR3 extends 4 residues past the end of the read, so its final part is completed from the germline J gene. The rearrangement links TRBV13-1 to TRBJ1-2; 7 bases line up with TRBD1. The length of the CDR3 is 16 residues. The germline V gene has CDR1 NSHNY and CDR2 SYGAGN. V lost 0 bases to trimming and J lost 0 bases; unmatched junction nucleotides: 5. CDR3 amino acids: CASSDVLGTANSDYTF. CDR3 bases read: TGTGCCAGCAGTGATGTCCTCGGGACAGCAAACTCC.

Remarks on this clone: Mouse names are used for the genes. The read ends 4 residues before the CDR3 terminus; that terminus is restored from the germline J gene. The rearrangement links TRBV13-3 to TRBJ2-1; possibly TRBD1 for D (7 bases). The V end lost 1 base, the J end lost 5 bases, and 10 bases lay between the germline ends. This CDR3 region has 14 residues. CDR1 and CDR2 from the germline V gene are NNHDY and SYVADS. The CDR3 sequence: CASSDKGAHAEQFF. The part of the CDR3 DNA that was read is TGTGCCAGCAGTGATAAGGGGGCGCATGCT.

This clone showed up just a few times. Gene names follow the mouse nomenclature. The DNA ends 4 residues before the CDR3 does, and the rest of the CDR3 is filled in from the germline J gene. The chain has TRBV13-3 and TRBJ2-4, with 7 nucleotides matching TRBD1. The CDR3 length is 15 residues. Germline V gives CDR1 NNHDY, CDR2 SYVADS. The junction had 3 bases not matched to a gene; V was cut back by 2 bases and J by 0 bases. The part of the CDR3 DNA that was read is TGTGCCAGCAGTGACCAGGGGGATAGTCAAAAC. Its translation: CASSDQGDSQN. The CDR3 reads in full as CASSDQGDSQNTLYF.

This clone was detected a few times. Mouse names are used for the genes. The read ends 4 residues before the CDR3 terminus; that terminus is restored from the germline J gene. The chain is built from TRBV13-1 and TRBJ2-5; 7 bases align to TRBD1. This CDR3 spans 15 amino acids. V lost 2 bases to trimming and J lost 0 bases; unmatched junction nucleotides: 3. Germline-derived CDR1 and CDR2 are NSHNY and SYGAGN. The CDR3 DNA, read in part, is TGTGCCAGCAGTGACCGCAGGGGGAACCAAGAC. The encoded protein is CASSDRRGNQD. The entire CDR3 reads CASSDRRGNQDTQYF.

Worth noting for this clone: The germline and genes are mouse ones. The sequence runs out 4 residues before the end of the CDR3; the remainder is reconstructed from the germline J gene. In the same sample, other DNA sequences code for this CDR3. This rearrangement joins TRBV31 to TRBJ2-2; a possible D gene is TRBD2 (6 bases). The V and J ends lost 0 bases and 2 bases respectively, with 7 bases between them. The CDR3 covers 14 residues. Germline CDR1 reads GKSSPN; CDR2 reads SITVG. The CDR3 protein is CAWSLGGNTGQLYF. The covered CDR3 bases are TGTGCCTGGAGTCTTGGGGGTAACACCGGG.

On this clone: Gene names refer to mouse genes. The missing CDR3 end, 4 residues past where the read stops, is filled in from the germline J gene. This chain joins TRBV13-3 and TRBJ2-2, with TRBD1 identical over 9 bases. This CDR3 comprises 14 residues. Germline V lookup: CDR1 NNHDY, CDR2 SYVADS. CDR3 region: CASRPRDRVGQLYF. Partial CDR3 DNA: TGTGCCAGCAGACCCCGGGACAGGGTCGGG.

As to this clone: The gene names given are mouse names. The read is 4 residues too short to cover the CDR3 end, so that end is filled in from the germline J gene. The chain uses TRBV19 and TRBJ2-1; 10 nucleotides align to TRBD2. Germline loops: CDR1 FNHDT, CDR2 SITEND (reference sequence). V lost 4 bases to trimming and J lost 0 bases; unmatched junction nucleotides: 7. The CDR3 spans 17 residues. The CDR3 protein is CASSPGTGAYNYAEQFF. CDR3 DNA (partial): TGTGCCAGCAGTCCCGGGACTGGGGCCTATAACTATGCT.

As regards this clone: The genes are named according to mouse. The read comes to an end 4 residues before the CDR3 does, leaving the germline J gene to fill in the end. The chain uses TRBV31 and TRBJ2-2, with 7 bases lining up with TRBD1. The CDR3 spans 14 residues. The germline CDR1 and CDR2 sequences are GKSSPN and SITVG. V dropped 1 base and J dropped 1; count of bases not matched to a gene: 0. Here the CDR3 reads CAWSHRGNTGQLYF. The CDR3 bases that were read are TGTGCCTGGAGTCACAGGGGAAACACCGGG.

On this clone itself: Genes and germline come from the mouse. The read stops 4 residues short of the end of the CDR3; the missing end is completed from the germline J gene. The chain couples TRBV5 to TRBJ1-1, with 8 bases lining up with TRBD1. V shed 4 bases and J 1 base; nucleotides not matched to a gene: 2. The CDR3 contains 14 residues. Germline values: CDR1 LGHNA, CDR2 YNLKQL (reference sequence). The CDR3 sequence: CASSPTGVNTEVFF. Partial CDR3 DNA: TGTGCCAGCAGCCCGACAGGGGTAAACACA.

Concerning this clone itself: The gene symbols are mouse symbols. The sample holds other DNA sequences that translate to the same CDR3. CDR3 amino acids: CASSQVGGGNYAEQFF. The CDR3 DNA, read in part, is TGTGCCAGCAGCCAAGTTGGGGGTGGGAACTATGCT. The chain is built from TRBV5 and TRBJ2-1; weak D call: TRBD2 (6 bases). The CDR3 end lies 4 residues beyond the end of the read and is filled in from the germline J gene. V was pared by 1 base and J by 1 base, with 11 bases between. The V gene's germline CDR1 is LGHNA and CDR2 YNLKQL (reference sequence). CDR3 length equals 16 residues.

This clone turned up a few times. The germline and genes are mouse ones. CDR3: CASTFPGTTSAETLYF. Incomplete CDR3 DNA: TGTGCCAGCACCTTCCCCGGGACAACTAGTGCAGAA. The chain employs TRBV14 and TRBJ2-3; the D gene is possibly TRBD1 (6 bases). The read is 4 residues too short to cover the CDR3 end, so that end is filled in from the germline J gene. CDR1 and CDR2 from the germline V gene are SGHDT and FRDEAV. Deletions cut 6 bases from V and 0 bases from J, with 17 bases between. The CDR3 is made up of 16 amino acids.

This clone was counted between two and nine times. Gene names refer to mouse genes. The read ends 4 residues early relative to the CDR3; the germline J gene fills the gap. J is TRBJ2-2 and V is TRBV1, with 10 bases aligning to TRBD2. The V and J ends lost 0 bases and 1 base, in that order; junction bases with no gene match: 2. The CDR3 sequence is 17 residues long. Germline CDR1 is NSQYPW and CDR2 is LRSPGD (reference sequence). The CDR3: CTCSADGDWGNTGQLYF. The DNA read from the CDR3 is TGCACCTGCAGTGCAGATGGGGACTGGGGAAACACCGGG.

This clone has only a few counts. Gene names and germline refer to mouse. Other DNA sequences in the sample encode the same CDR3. This CDR3 reads CASSQQGSQDTQYF. The sequenced part of the CDR3 DNA is TGTGCCAGCAGCCAACAGGGGTCCCAAGAC. The chain couples TRBV5 to TRBJ2-5, with D perhaps TRBD1 (6 bases). The observed sequence ends 4 residues before the CDR3 terminus, with the missing tail filled in from the germline J gene. Per the germline V gene, CDR1 is LGHNA and CDR2 is YNLKQL (reference sequence). There are 14 residues in the CDR3. Trimming removed 2 bases from V and 2 bases from J, with 8 bases in between.

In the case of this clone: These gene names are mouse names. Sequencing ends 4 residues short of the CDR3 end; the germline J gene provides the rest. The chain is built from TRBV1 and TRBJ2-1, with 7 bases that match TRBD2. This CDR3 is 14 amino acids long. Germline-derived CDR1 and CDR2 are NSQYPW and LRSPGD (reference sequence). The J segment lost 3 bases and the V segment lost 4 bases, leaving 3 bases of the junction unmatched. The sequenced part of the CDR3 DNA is TGCACCTGCAGTGGACTGGGATTCTATGCT. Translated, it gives CTCSGLGFYA. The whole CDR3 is CTCSGLGFYAEQFF.

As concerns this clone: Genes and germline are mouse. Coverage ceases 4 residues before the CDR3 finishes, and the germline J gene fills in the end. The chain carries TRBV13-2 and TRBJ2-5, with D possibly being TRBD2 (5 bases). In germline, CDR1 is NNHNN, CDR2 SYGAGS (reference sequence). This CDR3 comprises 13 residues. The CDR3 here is CASGEPGKDTQYF. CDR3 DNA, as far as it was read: TGTGCCAGCGGTGAGCCTGGGAAGGAC.

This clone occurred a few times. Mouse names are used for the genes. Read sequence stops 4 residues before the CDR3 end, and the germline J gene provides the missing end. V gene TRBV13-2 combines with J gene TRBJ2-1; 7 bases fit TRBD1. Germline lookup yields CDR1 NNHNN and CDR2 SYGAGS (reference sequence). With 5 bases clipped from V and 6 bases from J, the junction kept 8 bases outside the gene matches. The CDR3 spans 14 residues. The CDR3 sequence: CASGHPGQPAEQFF. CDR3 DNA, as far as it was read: TGTGCCAGCGGACATCCGGGACAGCCTGCT.

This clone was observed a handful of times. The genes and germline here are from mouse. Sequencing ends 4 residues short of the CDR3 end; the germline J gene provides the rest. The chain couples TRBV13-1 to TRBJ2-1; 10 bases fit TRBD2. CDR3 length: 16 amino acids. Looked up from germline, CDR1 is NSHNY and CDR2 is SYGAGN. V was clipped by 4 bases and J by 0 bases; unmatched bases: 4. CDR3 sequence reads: CASSFGLGVNYAEQFF. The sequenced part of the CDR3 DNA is TGTGCCAGCAGTTTCGGACTGGGGGTTAACTATGCT.

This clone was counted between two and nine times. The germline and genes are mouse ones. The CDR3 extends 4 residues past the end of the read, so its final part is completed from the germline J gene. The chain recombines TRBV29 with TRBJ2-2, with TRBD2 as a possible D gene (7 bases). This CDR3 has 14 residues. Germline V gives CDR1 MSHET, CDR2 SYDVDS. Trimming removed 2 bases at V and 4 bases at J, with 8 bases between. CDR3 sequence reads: CASSLRGGTGQLYF. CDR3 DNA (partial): TGTGCTAGCAGTTTAAGGGGGGGCACCGGG.

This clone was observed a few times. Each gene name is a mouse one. The covered CDR3 bases are TGTGCCAGCAGTGTTGACAGGGGC. This encodes CASSVDRG. In full, the CDR3 is CASSVDRGDYTF. The chain links TRBV13-1 to TRBJ1-2, with TRBD1 matching 8 bases. The read gets to within 4 residues of the CDR3 end, and the germline J gene fills in the rest. This CDR3 has 12 residues. Germline values: CDR1 NSHNY, CDR2 SYGAGN.

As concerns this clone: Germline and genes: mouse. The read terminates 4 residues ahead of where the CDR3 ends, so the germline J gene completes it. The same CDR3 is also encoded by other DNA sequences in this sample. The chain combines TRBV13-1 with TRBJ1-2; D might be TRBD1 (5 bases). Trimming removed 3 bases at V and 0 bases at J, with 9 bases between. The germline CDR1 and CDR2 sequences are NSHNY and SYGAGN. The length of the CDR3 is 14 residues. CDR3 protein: CASSADRTNSDYTF. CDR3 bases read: TGTGCCAGCAGTGCTGACAGAACAAACTCC.

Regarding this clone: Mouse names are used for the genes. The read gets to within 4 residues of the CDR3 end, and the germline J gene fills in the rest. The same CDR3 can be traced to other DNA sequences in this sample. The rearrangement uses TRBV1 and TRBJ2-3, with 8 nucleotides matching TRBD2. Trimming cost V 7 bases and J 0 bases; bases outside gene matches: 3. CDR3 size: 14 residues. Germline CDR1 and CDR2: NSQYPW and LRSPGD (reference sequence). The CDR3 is CTCKLGGSAETLYF. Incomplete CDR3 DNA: TGCACCTGCAAGCTGGGGGGTAGTGCAGAA.

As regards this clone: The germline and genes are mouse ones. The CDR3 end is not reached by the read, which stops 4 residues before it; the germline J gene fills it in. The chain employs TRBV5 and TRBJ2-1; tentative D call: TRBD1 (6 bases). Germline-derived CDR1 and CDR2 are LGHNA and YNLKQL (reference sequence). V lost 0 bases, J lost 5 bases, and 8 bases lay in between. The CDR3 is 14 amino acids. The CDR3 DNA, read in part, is TGTGCCAGCAGCCAAGAACAGGGAGATGCT. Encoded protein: CASSQEQGDA. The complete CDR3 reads CASSQEQGDAEQFF.

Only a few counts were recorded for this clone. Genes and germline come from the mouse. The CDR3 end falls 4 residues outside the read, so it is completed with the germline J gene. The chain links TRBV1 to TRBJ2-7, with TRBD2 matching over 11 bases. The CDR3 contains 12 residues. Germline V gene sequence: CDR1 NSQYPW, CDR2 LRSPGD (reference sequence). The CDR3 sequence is CTCKDWGDEQYF. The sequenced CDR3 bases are TGCACCTGCAAGGACTGGGGGGAT.

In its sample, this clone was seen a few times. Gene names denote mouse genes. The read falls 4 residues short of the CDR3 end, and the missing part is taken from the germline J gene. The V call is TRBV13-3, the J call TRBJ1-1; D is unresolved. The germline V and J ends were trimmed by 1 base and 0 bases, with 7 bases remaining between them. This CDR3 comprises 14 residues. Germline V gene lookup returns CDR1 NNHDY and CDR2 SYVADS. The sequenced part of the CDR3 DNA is TGTGCCAGCAGTGATTTGGGGACAAACACA. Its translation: CASSDLGTNT. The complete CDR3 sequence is CASSDLGTNTEVFF.

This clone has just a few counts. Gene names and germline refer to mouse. CDR3 DNA, as far as it was read: TGTGCCAGCAGTTTCTTCACTGGTTCAAACACCGGG. The encoded protein is CASSFFTGSNTG. The whole CDR3 reads CASSFFTGSNTGQLYF. J is TRBJ2-2 and V is TRBV14, with a weak D call TRBD2 (5 bases). Sequencing ends 4 residues short of the CDR3 end; the germline J gene provides the rest. Germline CDR1 SGHDT, CDR2 FRDEAV. V gave up 0 bases and J gave up 0 bases, with 9 bases separating them. The CDR3 consists of 16 residues.

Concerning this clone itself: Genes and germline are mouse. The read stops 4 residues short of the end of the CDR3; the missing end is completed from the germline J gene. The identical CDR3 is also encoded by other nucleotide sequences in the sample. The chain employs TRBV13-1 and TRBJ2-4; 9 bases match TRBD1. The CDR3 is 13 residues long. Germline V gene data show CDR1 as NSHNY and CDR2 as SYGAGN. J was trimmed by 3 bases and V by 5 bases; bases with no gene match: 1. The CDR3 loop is CASRDRGQNTLYF. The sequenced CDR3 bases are TGTGCCAGCAGGGACAGGGGACAAAAC.

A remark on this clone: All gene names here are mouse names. The CDR3 is CASSDSQGKDTQYF. CDR3 DNA (partial): TGTGCCAGCAGTGATTCCCAGGGGAAAGAC. V is TRBV13-1 and J is TRBJ2-5, with a possible D match to TRBD1 (6 bases). The CDR3 goes on 4 residues after the read ends, and that part is filled in from the germline J gene. The CDR3 is 14 amino acids. Germline V gene data show CDR1 as NSHNY and CDR2 as SYGAGN.

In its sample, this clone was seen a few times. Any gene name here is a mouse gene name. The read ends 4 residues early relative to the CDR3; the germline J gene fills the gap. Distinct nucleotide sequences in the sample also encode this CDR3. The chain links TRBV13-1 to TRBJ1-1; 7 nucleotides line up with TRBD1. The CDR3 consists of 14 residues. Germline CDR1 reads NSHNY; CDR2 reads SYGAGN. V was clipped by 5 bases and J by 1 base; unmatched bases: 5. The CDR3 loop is CASSPRDRNTEVFF. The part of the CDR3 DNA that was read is TGTGCCAGCAGCCCCCGGGACAGGAACACA.

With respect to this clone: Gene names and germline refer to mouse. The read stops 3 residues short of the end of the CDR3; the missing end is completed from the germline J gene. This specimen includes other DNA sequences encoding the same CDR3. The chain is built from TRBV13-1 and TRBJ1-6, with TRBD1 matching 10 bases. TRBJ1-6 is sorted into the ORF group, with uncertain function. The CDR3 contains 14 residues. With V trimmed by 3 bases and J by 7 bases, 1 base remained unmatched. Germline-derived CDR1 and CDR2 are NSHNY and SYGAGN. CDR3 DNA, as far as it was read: TGTGCCAGCAGTGGGGACAGGGGAAATTCGCCC. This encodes CASSGDRGNSP. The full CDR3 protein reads CASSGDRGNSPLYF.